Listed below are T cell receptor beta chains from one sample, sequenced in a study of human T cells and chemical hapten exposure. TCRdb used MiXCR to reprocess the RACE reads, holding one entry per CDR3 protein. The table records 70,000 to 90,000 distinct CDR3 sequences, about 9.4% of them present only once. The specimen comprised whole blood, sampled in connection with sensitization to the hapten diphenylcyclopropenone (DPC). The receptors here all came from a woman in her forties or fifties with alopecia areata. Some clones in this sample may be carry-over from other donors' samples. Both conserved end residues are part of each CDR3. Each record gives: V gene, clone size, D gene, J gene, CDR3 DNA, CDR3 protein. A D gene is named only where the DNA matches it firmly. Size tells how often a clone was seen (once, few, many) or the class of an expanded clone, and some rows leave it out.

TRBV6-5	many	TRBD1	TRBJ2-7	TGTGCCAGCAGTTACGGGACAGGGACCTACGAGCAGTACTTC	CASSYGTGTYEQYF
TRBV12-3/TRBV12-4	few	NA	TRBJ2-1	TGTGCCAGCACCACCACCCCAGGCGGGACAACCTCCTACAATGAGCAGTTCTTC	CASTTTPGGTTSYNEQFF
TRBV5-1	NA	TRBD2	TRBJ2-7	TGCGCCAGCAGCTTGCAGCCGGGAGGGCGACGCGCAGTAGAGCAGTACTTC	CASSLQPGGRRAVEQYF
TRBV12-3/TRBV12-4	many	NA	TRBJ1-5	TGTGCCAGCAGCAACCAAGATCAGCCCCAGCATTTT	CASSNQDQPQHF
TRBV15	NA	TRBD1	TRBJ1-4	TGTGTCACCAGCAGGGACAGAAATGAAAAACTGTTTTTT	CVTSRDRNEKLFF
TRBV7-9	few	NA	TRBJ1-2	TGTGCCAGCAGCCCAACAGGGAGTCAGAACTATGGCTACACCTTC	CASSPTGSQNYGYTF
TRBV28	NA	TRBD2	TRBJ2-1	TGTGCCAGCAGTCTGATACTAGCGGGAGGGCCCCCCAATGAGCAGTTCTTC	CASSLILAGGPPNEQFF
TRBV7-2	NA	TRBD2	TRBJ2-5	TGTGCCAGCAGCTTAGTCCAGCGGGAAAAAGAGACCCAGTACTTC	CASSLVQREKETQYF
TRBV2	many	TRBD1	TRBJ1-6	TGTGCCAGCAGGAGGGGACAGGGGGATTCACCCCTCCACTTT	CASRRGQGDSPLHF
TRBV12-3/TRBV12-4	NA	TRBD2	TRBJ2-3	TGTGCCAGCAGGGCGGGACTAGCGGGCGATACGCAGTATTTT	CASRAGLAGDTQYF
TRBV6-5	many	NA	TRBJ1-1	TGTGCCAGCAGATCCCGGGACCCCGTGGGAGGCACTGAAGCTTTCTTT	CASRSRDPVGGTEAFF
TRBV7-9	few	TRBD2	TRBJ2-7	TGTGCCTGGGGGACTAGCGGCTACGAGCAGTACTTC	CAWGTSGYEQYF